This TCR beta chain was recorded in a study of HIV-infected children after antiretroviral therapy interruption. Study details: Continuous-treatment samples came from weeks 0, 48 and 150.

This clonotype has at least ten counts. The V segment lost 7 bases and the J segment 6 bases; nucleotides outside the gene matches: 7. CDR1 is SQVTM and CDR2 is ANQGSEA in the germline V gene. The CDR3 is 13 amino acids. RNA-based 3' RACE libraries used unique molecular identifiers. TCRdb reprocessed the 3' RACE reads via MiXCR and lists one record per CDR3 protein. Of more than 85,000 distinct CDR3 sequences listed, approximately 6.9% were seen once; the top ten hold approximately 1.2%. Treatment denoted: PENTA 11 planned treatment interruption arm or continuous ART arm. This chain uses TRBV29-1 with TRBJ1-5; TRBD1 aligns across 9 bases. This clonotype was sampled from a pool of human donors with HIV. This sample comprised CD45RA+ CD4+ T cells from PBMCs, pooled from several time points, obtained from a donor given antiretroviral therapy, either interrupted or continuous. The sample's subset: naive CD4+ CD45RA+ CD45RO- T cells. The CDR3 DNA sequence: TGCAGCGGGTCAACAGGGGGCGGTCAGCCCCAGCATTTT. It specifies CSGSTGGGQPQHF.